These T cell receptor beta chains were read from a single sample in a study of a mutant IDH1 vaccine in newly diagnosed glioma. Profiled with immunoSEQ multiplex PCR; TCRdb holds only in-frame clones, not every one. The table records more than 40,000 clones, around nine tenths of them present only once. The antigens for these receptors are not known. Here the sequenced sample was PBMCs, taken from a glioma patient whose treatment included an IDH1 peptide vaccine. These receptors all stem from a woman aged 40 to 49 with glioma. CDR3s include the opening cysteine and the closing phenylalanine or tryptophan. Fields, in order: V gene, D gene, J gene, clone size, CDR3 protein, CDR3 DNA. The D gene is left open where the match is weak. For some rows the clone size is stated as once, few or many, or as a class when expanded; others skip it.

V: TRBV4-1; D: -; J: TRBJ1-1; size: -; CDR3: CASSQLKIPGARAFF; DNA: TGCGCCAGCAGCCAACTAAAGATCCCCGGGGCTAGAGCTTTCTTT
V: TRBV6-1; D: -; J: TRBJ2-7; size: -; CDR3: CASSLGPEHTRNKYF; DNA: TGTGCCAGCAGTCTCGGGCCAGAACATACCCGGAATAAGTACTTC
V: TRBV15; D: -; J: TRBJ1-5; size: -; CDR3: CATSRETRNQPQHF; DNA: TGTGCCACCAGCAGAGAGACTCGCAATCAGCCCCAGCATTTT
V: TRBV4-2; D: -; J: TRBJ1-1; size: -; CDR3: CASRRTENTEAFF; DNA: TGTGCCAGCAGAAGGACAGAGAACACTGAAGCTTTCTTT
V: TRBV6-1; D: TRBD1; J: TRBJ1-2; size: -; CDR3: CASSDRGSSGYTF; DNA: TGTGCCAGCAGTGACAGGGGGTCCTCTGGCTACACCTTC
V: TRBV6-1; D: -; J: TRBJ2-7; size: -; CDR3: CASSEASDRTANYEQYF; DNA: TGTGCCAGCAGTGAAGCTTCGGACCGGACCGCAAACTACGAGCAGTACTTC
V: TRBV6-5; D: TRBD1; J: TRBJ1-3; size: -; CDR3: CASSYRDRVGNTIYF; DNA: TGTGCCAGCAGTTACCGGGACAGGGTCGGAAACACCATATATTTT
V: TRBV2; D: -; J: TRBJ2-7; size: -; CDR3: CASSEASGYEQYF; DNA: TGTGCCAGCAGTGAAGCGTCAGGCTACGAGCAGTACTTC
V: TRBV5-5; D: -; J: TRBJ1-2; size: -; CDR3: CASSLAGATYGYTF; DNA: TGTGCCAGCAGCTTGGCCGGGGCTACCTATGGCTACACCTTC
V: TRBV4-1; D: -; J: TRBJ2-3; size: once; CDR3: CASSQVGRGITTDTQYF; DNA: TGCGCCAGCAGCCAAGTGGGGAGGGGGATTACCACAGATACGCAGTATTTT
V: TRBV4-1; D: -; J: TRBJ2-7; size: -; CDR3: CASSQAGLLINF; DNA: TGCGCCAGCAGCCAAGCGGGACTCTTGATTAACTTC
V: TRBV6-1; D: TRBD1; J: TRBJ1-5; size: -; CDR3: CASSADRGGYQPQHF; DNA: TGTGCCAGCAGTGCTGACAGGGGAGGCTATCAGCCCCAGCATTTT
V: TRBV18; D: TRBD1; J: TRBJ2-7; size: -; CDR3: CASSPAGQGGDEQYF; DNA: TGTGCCAGCTCACCAGCGGGACAGGGTGGCGACGAGCAGTACTTC
V: TRBV5-1; D: -; J: TRBJ2-1; size: -; CDR3: CASSLAYLSSYNEQFF; DNA: TGCGCCAGCAGCTTGGCCTACCTTAGCTCCTACAATGAGCAGTTCTTC
V: TRBV27; D: -; J: TRBJ2-7; size: -; CDR3: CASSLKAHILGEQYF; DNA: TGTGCCAGCAGTTTGAAAGCCCATATATTGGGGGAGCAGTACTTC
V: TRBV2; D: TRBD1; J: TRBJ2-7; size: -; CDR3: CASSGGTGATYEQYF; DNA: TGTGCCAGCAGTGGAGGGACAGGGGCTACCTACGAGCAGTACTTC
V: TRBV11-2; D: -; J: TRBJ1-1; size: -; CDR3: CASSLFKLYRYGDTEAFF; DNA: TGTGCCAGCAGCTTATTTAAGCTATACCGATACGGCGACACTGAAGCTTTCTTT
V: TRBV20-1; D: -; J: TRBJ1-1; size: -; CDR3: CAPWGHTEAFF; DNA: TGCGCCCCTTGGGGTCACACTGAAGCTTTCTTT
V: TRBV6-1; D: TRBD1; J: TRBJ2-7; size: -; CDR3: CASSVGQGAVYEQYF; DNA: TGTGCCAGCAGTGTGGGACAGGGGGCAGTCTACGAGCAGTACTTC
V: TRBV6-1; D: -; J: TRBJ1-2; size: -; CDR3: CASSELDVGGYGYTF; DNA: TGTGCCAGCAGTGAGCTTGATGTCGGAGGCTATGGCTACACCTTC
V: TRBV4-3; D: -; J: TRBJ2-7; size: -; CDR3: CASSQGGGYSYEQYF; DNA: TGCGCCAGCAGCCAAGGAGGGGGTTACTCCTACGAGCAGTACTTC
V: TRBV7-9; D: TRBD1; J: TRBJ1-5; size: -; CDR3: CASSSTQGAGDSNQPQHF; DNA: TGTGCCAGCAGCTCGACCCAGGGGGCCGGAGATAGCAATCAGCCCCAGCATTTT